Given below is one T cell receptor beta chain in context. The antigen remains undetermined. In the source study's methods: Junction-only sequences produced by ImmunoSEQ had no quality scores, so filtering differed. TCRdb's table, derived via immunoSEQ multiplex PCR, lists solely in-frame clones and lacks some. V and J calls and clone size are copied from that table; D and trimming were computed from the DNA. The data contain hundreds of thousands of clones, roughly 72% of them singletons. This CDR3 spans 17 amino acids. Germline CDR1 reads KGHSH; CDR2 reads LQKENI. V was pared by 0 bases and J by 0 bases, with 12 bases between. The data originate from a study of shared clonotypes between healthy human individuals. Study findings and constraints: Sequencing depth was a factor that was expected to affect clonotype sharing among donors.

The sequencing input was PBMCs. The chain joins TRBV18 to TRBJ1-3; D is unclear. The TCR comes from a woman aged 40 to 50 in good health. Some clones in this sample may be carry-over from other donors' samples. The CDR3 DNA is TGTGCCAGCTCACCACCGAGACAACTACTCTCTGGAAACACCATATATTTT. As protein: CASSPPRQLLSGNTIYF.